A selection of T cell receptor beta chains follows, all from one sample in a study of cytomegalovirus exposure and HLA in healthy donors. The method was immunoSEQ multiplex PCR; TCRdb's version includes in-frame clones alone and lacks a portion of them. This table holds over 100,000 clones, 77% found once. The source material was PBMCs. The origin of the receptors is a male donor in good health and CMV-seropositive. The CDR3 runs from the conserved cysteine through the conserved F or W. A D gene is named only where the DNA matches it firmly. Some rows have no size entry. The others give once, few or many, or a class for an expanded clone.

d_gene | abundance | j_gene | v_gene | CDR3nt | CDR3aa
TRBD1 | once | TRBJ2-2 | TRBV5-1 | TGCGCCAGCAGCCGGGGACAGGGGGACACCGGGGAGCTGTTTTTT | CASSRGQGDTGELFF
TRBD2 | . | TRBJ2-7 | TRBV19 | TGTGCCAGTAGTATAAAGGCTAGCGGCGTCCTAGAGCAGTACTTC | CASSIKASGVLEQYF
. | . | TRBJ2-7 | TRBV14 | TGTGCCAGCAGCCTCCCGGGTCGAGGGTACGAGCAGTACTTC | CASSLPGRGYEQYF
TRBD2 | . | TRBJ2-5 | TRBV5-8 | TGTGCCGCAGCTAGCGGGAGCTTCCATTCGTCAGAGACCCAGTACTTC | CAAASGSFHSSETQYF
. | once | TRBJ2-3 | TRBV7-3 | TGTGCCAGCAGCTTATCGACTGCGGATACGCAGTATTTT | CASSLSTADTQYF
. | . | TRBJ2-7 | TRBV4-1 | TGCGCCAGCAGCCCCAGAGGGAACGAGCAGTACTTC | CASSPRGNEQYF
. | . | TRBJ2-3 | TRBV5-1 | TGCGCCAGCAGCTTGTCGCGGGCCACAGATACGCAGTATTTT | CASSLSRATDTQYF
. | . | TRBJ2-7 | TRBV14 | TGTGCCAGCAGCCAAGACCTTTGCGGCCCGAGTAGAACGAAGTACTTC | CASSQDLCGPSRTKYF
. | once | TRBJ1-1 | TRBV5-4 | TGTGCCAGCAGCTTGGGAGGTCAGGGGCGGCGAGCTTTCTTT | CASSLGGQGRRAFF
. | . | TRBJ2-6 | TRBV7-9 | TGTTCCAGCAGCCTATCCACGTCGTTTGGCTCTGGGGCCAACGTCCTGACTTTC | CSSSLSTSFGSGANVLTF
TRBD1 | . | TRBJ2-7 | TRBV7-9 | TGTTCCAGCAGCTTAACGCCGGGACAGCGTAATTTTTCCTACGAGCAGTACTTC | CSSSLTPGQRNFSYEQYF
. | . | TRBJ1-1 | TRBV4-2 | TGTGCCAGCAGCCAAGAAGGGGCGTGGCTGACTGAAGCTTTCTTT | CASSQEGAWLTEAFF
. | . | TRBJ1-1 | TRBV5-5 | TGTGCCAGCAGCTTGGCAGGGGAGACTGAAGCTTTCTTT | CASSLAGETEAFF
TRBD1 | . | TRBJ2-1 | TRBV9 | TGTGCCAGCAGCCTCCGGGACAGGTACAATGAGCAGTTCTTC | CASSLRDRYNEQFF
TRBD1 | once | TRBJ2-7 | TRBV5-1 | TGCGCCAGCAGCGCGACAGGGGGGTCCTACGAGCAGTACTTC | CASSATGGSYEQYF
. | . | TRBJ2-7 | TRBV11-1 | TGTGCCAGCAGCCCAAGAACTTTCTCCTACGAGCAGTACTTC | CASSPRTFSYEQYF
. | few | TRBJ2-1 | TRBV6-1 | TGTGCCAGCAGTGAACACGGACAGTACAATGAGCAGTTCTTC | CASSEHGQYNEQFF
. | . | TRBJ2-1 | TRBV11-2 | TGTGCCAGCAGCTCAGGTTTGGTTGAACAGTTCTTC | CASSSGLVEQFF
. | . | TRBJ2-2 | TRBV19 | TGTGCCAGTAGTATGAGCGGGGAGCTGTTTTTT | CASSMSGELFF
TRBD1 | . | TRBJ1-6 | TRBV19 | TGTGCCAGTAGTATTATGACAGGGGGACGCTCACCCCTCCACTTT | CASSIMTGGRSPLHF
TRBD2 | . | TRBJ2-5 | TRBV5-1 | TGCGCCAGCAGCTCAGGGCGGGGGTTCCAAGAGACCCAGTACTTC | CASSSGRGFQETQYF
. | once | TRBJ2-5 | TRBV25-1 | TGTGCCAGCAGTGAATCTAAACAGACCCAGTACTTC | CASSESKQTQYF
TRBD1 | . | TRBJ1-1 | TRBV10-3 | TGTGCCATCAGTGGCTTAGAGACAGGGATCGCGGGTAAGGCTTTCTTT | CAISGLETGIAGKAFF
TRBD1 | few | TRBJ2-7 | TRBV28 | TGTGCCAGCAGTTCCAAACCCTCGGGACAGGCGTCCTACGAGCAGTACTTC | CASSSKPSGQASYEQYF
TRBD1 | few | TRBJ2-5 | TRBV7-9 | TGTTCCAGCAGCCCCTGGACAGGGGGTGTCAGTGAGACCCAGTACTTC | CSSSPWTGGVSETQYF
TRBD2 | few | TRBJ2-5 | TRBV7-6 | TGTGCCAGCAGACCGACTAGCGGGGGGATTGGACAAGAGACCCAGTACTTC | CASRPTSGGIGQETQYF
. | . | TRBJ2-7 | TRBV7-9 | TGTGCCAGCAGCGCGCGGGACCGTTGGTACGAGCAGTACTTC | CASSARDRWYEQYF
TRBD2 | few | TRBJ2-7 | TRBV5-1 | TGCGCCAGCAGCGCGGGACTAGCGCCCTACGAGCAGTACTTC | CASSAGLAPYEQYF
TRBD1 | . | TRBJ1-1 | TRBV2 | TGTGCCAGCAGTGCCCCAAGACAGGGCGGCACTGAAGCTTTCTTT | CASSAPRQGGTEAFF
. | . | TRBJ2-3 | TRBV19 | TGTGCCAGTAGTATAAGCGGTCCCCCGGTCGTAACAGATACGCAGTATTTT | CASSISGPPVVTDTQYF
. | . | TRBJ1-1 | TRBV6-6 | TGTGCCAGCAGTCTACAGGTCCCGAACACTGAAGCTTTCTTT | CASSLQVPNTEAFF
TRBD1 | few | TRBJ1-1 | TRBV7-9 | TGTTCCAGCAGCTCGGACAGGGAGGCTTTCTTT | CSSSSDREAFF
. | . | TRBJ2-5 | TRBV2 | TGTGCCAGCAGTGAAGCGAGGACTCCCGTGGAGACCCAGTACTTC | CASSEARTPVETQYF
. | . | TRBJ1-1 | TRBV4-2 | TGTGCCAGCAGCCAAGTTCGGGGGGACACTGAAGCTTTCTTT | CASSQVRGDTEAFF
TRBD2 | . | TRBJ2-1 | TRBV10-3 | TGTGCCATCAGGCCCAGGGTGGGAGGGGACGAGCAGTTCTTC | CAIRPRVGGDEQFF
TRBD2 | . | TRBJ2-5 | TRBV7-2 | TGTGCCAGCAGCTTTCGCTCGGGACTAGCGGAGACCCAGTACTTC | CASSFRSGLAETQYF
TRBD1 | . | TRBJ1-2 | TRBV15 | TGTGCCACCAGCAGAGAAGGGGGCGCGTATGGCTACACCTTC | CATSREGGAYGYTF
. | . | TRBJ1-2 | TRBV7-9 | TGTTCCAGCAGCTTAGAACAGGGTGGCTACACCTTC | CSSSLEQGGYTF
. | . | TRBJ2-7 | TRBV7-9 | TGTTCCAGCAGCTTATGGAGCTCCTACGAGCAGTACTTC | CSSSLWSSYEQYF
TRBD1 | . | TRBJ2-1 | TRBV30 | TGTGCCTGGGGGCTCTGGACAGGGAGGCGGACCTACAATGAGCAGTTCTTC | CAWGLWTGRRTYNEQFF
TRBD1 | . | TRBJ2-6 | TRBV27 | TGTGCCAGCAGTTCTACAGGGGGCCCCTCTGGGGCCAACGTCCTGACTTTC | CASSSTGGPSGANVLTF
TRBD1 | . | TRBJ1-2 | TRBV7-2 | TGCGCCAGCAGCCGGCCGCAGGGGGCGGTGACTAACTATGGCTACACCTTC | CASSRPQGAVTNYGYTF
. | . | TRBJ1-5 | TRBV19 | TGTGCCAGTAGTAGGTCGACAGGCTATCAGCCCCAGCATTTT | CASSRSTGYQPQHF
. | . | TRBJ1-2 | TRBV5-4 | TGTGCCAGCAGCTTACATGGAGCAAACTATGGCTACACCTTC | CASSLHGANYGYTF
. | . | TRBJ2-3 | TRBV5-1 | TGCGCCAGCAGCCCCGGTCCGACTGAACCCACAGATACGCAGTATTTT | CASSPGPTEPTDTQYF
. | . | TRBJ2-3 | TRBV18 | TGTGCCAGCTCACCTCAGGTCACAGATACGCAGTATTTT | CASSPQVTDTQYF
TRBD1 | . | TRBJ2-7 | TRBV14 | TGTGCCAGCAGCCAGGACAGGGGCCCCTACGAGCAGTACTTC | CASSQDRGPYEQYF
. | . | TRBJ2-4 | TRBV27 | TGTGCCAGCAGTTTTGACGGGAAACTAGCCAAAAACAGTCAGTACTTC | CASSFDGKLAKNSQYF
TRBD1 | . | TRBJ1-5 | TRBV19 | TGTGCCAGTACCATGGTCGGGGGACAGGGGGCGAGCAATCAGCCCCAGCATTTT | CASTMVGGQGASNQPQHF
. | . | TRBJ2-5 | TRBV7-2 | TGTGCCAGCAGCCTAGATCTAGCCACCTGGGGGACCCAGTACTTC | CASSLDLATWGTQYF
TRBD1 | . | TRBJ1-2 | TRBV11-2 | TGTGCCAGCAGCTCACTCAACCGGGACAGGGGTGGTGGCTACACCTTC | CASSSLNRDRGGGYTF
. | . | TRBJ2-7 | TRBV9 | TGTGCCAGCAGCGTAGGGAGCTCCTACGAGCAGTACTTC | CASSVGSSYEQYF
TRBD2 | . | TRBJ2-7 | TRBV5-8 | TGTGCCAGCAGCTTGGGCCCTAGCGGCTCCTACGAGCAGTACTTC | CASSLGPSGSYEQYF
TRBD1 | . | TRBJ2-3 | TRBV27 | TGTGCCAGCAGTTTCGGCAGGGGGACGGCAGATACGCAGTATTTT | CASSFGRGTADTQYF
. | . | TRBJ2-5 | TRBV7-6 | TGTGCCAGCAGCACCGGGACACCCTATACCACCCAGTACTTC | CASSTGTPYTTQYF
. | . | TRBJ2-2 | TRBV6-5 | TGTGCCAGCAGCTACACTCTAAACACCGGGGAGCTGTTTTTT | CASSYTLNTGELFF
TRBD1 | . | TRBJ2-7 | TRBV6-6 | TGTGCCAGCAGCCGAGGACAGGGTTTGAACGAGCAGTACTTC | CASSRGQGLNEQYF